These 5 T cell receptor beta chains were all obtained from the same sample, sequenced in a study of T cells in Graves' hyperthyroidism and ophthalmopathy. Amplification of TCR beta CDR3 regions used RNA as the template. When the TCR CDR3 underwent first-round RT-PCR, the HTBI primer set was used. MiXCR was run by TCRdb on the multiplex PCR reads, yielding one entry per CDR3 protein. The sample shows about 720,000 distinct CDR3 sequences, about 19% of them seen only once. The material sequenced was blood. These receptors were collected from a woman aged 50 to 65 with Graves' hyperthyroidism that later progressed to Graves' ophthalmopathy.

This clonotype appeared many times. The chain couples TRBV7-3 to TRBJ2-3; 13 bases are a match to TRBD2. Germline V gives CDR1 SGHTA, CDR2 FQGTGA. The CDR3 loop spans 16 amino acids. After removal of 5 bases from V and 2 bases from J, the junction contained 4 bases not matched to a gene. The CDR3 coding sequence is TGTGCCAGCAGCGTCGGACTAGCGGGGGCCACAGATACGCAGTATTTT. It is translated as CASSVGLAGATDTQYF.

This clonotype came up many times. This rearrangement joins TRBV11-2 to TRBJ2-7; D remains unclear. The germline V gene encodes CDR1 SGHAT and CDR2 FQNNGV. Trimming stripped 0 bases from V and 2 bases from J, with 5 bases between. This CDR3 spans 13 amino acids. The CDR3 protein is CASSLDDPYEQYF. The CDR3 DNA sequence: TGTGCCAGCAGCTTAGACGACCCCTACGAGCAGTACTTC.

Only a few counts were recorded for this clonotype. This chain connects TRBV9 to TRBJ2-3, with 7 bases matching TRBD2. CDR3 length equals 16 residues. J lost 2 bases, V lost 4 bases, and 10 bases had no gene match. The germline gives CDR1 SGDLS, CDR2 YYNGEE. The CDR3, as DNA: TGTGCCAGCAGCCCAGACTTGGGGGGGACCACAGATACGCAGTATTTT. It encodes CASSPDLGGTTDTQYF. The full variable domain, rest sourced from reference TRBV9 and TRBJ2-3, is DSGVTQTPKHLITATGQRVTLRCSPRSGDLSVYWYQQSLDQGLQFLIQYYNGEERAKGNILERFSAQQFPDLHSELNLSSLELGDSALYFCASSPDLGGTTDTQYFGPGTRLTVL.

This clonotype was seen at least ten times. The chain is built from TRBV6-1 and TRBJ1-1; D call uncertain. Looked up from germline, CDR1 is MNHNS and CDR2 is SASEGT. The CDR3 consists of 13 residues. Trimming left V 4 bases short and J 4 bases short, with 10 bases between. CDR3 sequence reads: CASSAELITEAFF. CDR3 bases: TGTGCCAGCAGTGCGGAGTTGATCACTGAAGCTTTCTTT.

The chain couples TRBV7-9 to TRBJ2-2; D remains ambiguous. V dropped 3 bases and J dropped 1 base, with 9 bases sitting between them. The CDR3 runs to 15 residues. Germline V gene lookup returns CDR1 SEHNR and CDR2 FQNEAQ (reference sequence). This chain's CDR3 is CASSFGLKNTGELFF. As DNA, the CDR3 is TGTGCCAGCAGCTTCGGGCTGAAGAACACCGGGGAGCTGTTTTTT.